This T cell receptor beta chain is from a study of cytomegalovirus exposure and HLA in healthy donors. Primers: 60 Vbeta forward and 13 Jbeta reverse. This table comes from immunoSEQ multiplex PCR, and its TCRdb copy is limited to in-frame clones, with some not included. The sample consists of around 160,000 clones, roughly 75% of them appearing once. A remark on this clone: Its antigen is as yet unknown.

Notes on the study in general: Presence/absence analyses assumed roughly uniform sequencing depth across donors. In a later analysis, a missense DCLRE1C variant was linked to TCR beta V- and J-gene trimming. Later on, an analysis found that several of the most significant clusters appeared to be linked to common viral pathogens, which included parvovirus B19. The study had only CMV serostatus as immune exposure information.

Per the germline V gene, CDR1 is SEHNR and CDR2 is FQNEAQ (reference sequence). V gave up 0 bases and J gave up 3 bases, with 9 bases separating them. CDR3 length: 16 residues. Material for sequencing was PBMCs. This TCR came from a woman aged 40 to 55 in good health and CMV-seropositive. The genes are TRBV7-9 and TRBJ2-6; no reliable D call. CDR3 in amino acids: CASSLALVGGANVLTF. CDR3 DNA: TGTGCCAGCAGCTTAGCCCTCGTCGGTGGGGCCAACGTCCTGACTTTC.